This is a list of T cell receptor beta chains from one sample in a study of T cell responses to AZD1222 COVID-19 vaccine. Assay used: immunoSEQ multiplex PCR; TCRdb lists only in-frame clones, some missing. The sample lists some 140,000 clones, over 85% occurring once. The specimen comprised peripheral blood, sampled on day 0 of AZD1222 vaccination. These TCRs come from an adult in good health. The CDR3 runs from the conserved cysteine through the conserved F or W. A D gene is named only where the DNA matches it firmly. Some rows have no size entry. The others give once, few or many, or a class for an expanded clone.

d_gene: TRBD1
abundance: NA
j_gene: TRBJ1-2
v_gene: TRBV30
CDR3nt: TGTGCCTGGGACAGGGTCTCCCCTACGGATGGCTACACCTTC
CDR3aa: CAWDRVSPTDGYTF

d_gene: TRBD1
abundance: NA
j_gene: TRBJ1-2
v_gene: TRBV11-1
CDR3nt: TGTGCCAGCAGCTTAGCAACACAGGGGCATCATGGCTACACCTTC
CDR3aa: CASSLATQGHHGYTF

d_gene: TRBD1
abundance: NA
j_gene: TRBJ1-5
v_gene: TRBV24-1
CDR3nt: TGTGCCACCAGTGACTCCGGGACAGGGAATCAGCCCCAGCATTTT
CDR3aa: CATSDSGTGNQPQHF

d_gene: TRBD1
abundance: NA
j_gene: TRBJ1-2
v_gene: TRBV6-5
CDR3nt: TGTGCCAGCACCCCTACAGGGACAGGGAACTATGGCTACACCTTC
CDR3aa: CASTPTGTGNYGYTF

d_gene: NA
abundance: NA
j_gene: TRBJ1-2
v_gene: TRBV10-3
CDR3nt: TGTGCCATCAGTGAGTCCCAGGGACTGGTCTATGGCTACACCTTC
CDR3aa: CAISESQGLVYGYTF

d_gene: NA
abundance: NA
j_gene: TRBJ1-1
v_gene: TRBV28
CDR3nt: TGTGCCAGCAGTTTCGGGGATGAAGCTTTCTTT
CDR3aa: CASSFGDEAFF

d_gene: NA
abundance: NA
j_gene: TRBJ1-1
v_gene: TRBV5-1
CDR3nt: TGCGCCAGCAGCCCCACTCCCGGAGTGGAGTCCACTGAAGCTTTCTTT
CDR3aa: CASSPTPGVESTEAFF

d_gene: NA
abundance: few
j_gene: TRBJ1-2
v_gene: TRBV2
CDR3nt: TGTGCCATCCGAAGCTATGGCTACACCTTC
CDR3aa: CAIRSYGYTF

d_gene: NA
abundance: NA
j_gene: TRBJ1-2
v_gene: TRBV5-5
CDR3nt: TGTGCCAGCAGCTACGACTCCGGACAGTATGGCTACACCTTC
CDR3aa: CASSYDSGQYGYTF

d_gene: NA
abundance: NA
j_gene: TRBJ1-4
v_gene: TRBV30
CDR3nt: TGTGCCTGGAGCCTAGGGCAGGCGCCGGTTAATGAAAAACTGTTTTTT
CDR3aa: CAWSLGQAPVNEKLFF

d_gene: NA
abundance: NA
j_gene: TRBJ2-1
v_gene: TRBV18
CDR3nt: TGTGCCAGCTCACCACAAACTAGTCGCAATGAGCAGTTCTTC
CDR3aa: CASSPQTSRNEQFF

d_gene: TRBD1
abundance: NA
j_gene: TRBJ1-1
v_gene: TRBV28
CDR3nt: TGTGCCAGCAGTTTAGCCGGGACAGGGGGCCAAGTTGAAGCTTTCTTT
CDR3aa: CASSLAGTGGQVEAFF

d_gene: NA
abundance: NA
j_gene: TRBJ2-2
v_gene: TRBV7-2
CDR3nt: TGTGCCAGCAGTTCCCGGTTCGCGGGGTACACCGGGGAGCTGTTTTTT
CDR3aa: CASSSRFAGYTGELFF

d_gene: NA
abundance: NA
j_gene: TRBJ1-5
v_gene: TRBV27
CDR3nt: TGTGCCAGCAGTTTTCGAGGTCTGAATCAGCCCCAGCATTTT
CDR3aa: CASSFRGLNQPQHF

d_gene: NA
abundance: NA
j_gene: TRBJ1-2
v_gene: TRBV4-3
CDR3nt: TGCGCCAGCAGCCAAGATGGACCCGGGGAACCCTATGGCTACACCTTC
CDR3aa: CASSQDGPGEPYGYTF

d_gene: NA
abundance: NA
j_gene: TRBJ1-4
v_gene: TRBV19
CDR3nt: TGTGCCAGTAGTCCCCCCGCGGGGGCAGGTGAAAAACTGTTTTTT
CDR3aa: CASSPPAGAGEKLFF

d_gene: NA
abundance: once
j_gene: TRBJ1-1
v_gene: TRBV5-8
CDR3nt: TGTGCCAGCAGCTTGGTCCCTGTAGAGAACACTGAAGCTTTCTTT
CDR3aa: CASSLVPVENTEAFF

d_gene: TRBD1
abundance: NA
j_gene: TRBJ1-1
v_gene: TRBV12-3/TRBV12-4
CDR3nt: TGTGCCAGCAGTCCAGGGGGACAGGAAGCTTTCTTT
CDR3aa: CASSPGGQEAFF

d_gene: NA
abundance: NA
j_gene: TRBJ1-2
v_gene: TRBV6-5
CDR3nt: TGTGCCAGCAGTTTCGCACCGGAGAGCGTCTATGGCTACACCTTC
CDR3aa: CASSFAPESVYGYTF

d_gene: NA
abundance: NA
j_gene: TRBJ2-7
v_gene: TRBV12-3/TRBV12-4
CDR3nt: TGTGCCAGCAGTTTATATTACGGCCACGAGCAGTACTTC
CDR3aa: CASSLYYGHEQYF

d_gene: NA
abundance: NA
j_gene: TRBJ1-3
v_gene: TRBV13
CDR3nt: TGTGCCAGCAGCACAACGGGGGATGGTCCCAGCACCATATATTTT
CDR3aa: CASSTTGDGPSTIYF

d_gene: NA
abundance: NA
j_gene: TRBJ1-1
v_gene: TRBV9
CDR3nt: TGTGCCAGCAGCGTTAAAGGGGACACTGAAGCTTTCTTT
CDR3aa: CASSVKGDTEAFF

d_gene: TRBD1
abundance: NA
j_gene: TRBJ2-3
v_gene: TRBV4-2
CDR3nt: TGTGCCAGCAGCCAAGAACAGGGGGCTGGGGATACGCAGTATTTT
CDR3aa: CASSQEQGAGDTQYF

d_gene: TRBD1
abundance: few
j_gene: TRBJ1-2
v_gene: TRBV4-3
CDR3nt: TGCGCCAGCAGCCAAGGGGCAGGGGGCGCTTTAGTAGGAGGCTACACCTTC
CDR3aa: CASSQGAGGALVGGYTF

d_gene: NA
abundance: NA
j_gene: TRBJ1-4
v_gene: TRBV7-2
CDR3nt: TGTGCCAGCAGCTTAGGGGGACTGGGGGATGAAAAACTGTTTTTT
CDR3aa: CASSLGGLGDEKLFF

d_gene: NA
abundance: once
j_gene: TRBJ2-1
v_gene: TRBV4-3
CDR3nt: TGCGCCAGCAGCCAAGATGGCGCTCACAATGAGCAGTTCTTC
CDR3aa: CASSQDGAHNEQFF

d_gene: NA
abundance: NA
j_gene: TRBJ2-3
v_gene: TRBV7-6
CDR3nt: TGTGCCAGCAGCTTCCCGGCGGTCCTTAGCACAGATACGCAGTATTTT
CDR3aa: CASSFPAVLSTDTQYF

d_gene: NA
abundance: few
j_gene: TRBJ2-7
v_gene: TRBV30
CDR3nt: TGTGCCTGGGGAGAGACCATCTACGAGCAGTACTTC
CDR3aa: CAWGETIYEQYF

d_gene: TRBD2
abundance: once
j_gene: TRBJ2-2
v_gene: TRBV29-1
CDR3nt: TGCAGCGTTAGTCTTCGCGGGAGGTTGGGGTACACCGGGGAGCTGTTTTTT
CDR3aa: CSVSLRGRLGYTGELFF

d_gene: NA
abundance: NA
j_gene: TRBJ2-3
v_gene: TRBV6-4
CDR3nt: TGTGCCAGCAGTGACTTTGCGGGCCCCACAGATACGCAGTATTTT
CDR3aa: CASSDFAGPTDTQYF

d_gene: NA
abundance: NA
j_gene: TRBJ1-1
v_gene: TRBV15
CDR3nt: TGTGCCACCAGCGAGGACCTAGACCGGGACGGGAACACTGAAGCTTTCTTT
CDR3aa: CATSEDLDRDGNTEAFF

d_gene: NA
abundance: NA
j_gene: TRBJ2-7
v_gene: TRBV10-3
CDR3nt: TGTGCCATCAGCCGCCGGACTCCTGATACCCTAAACTACGAGCAGTACTTC
CDR3aa: CAISRRTPDTLNYEQYF

d_gene: TRBD2
abundance: NA
j_gene: TRBJ2-1
v_gene: TRBV15
CDR3nt: TGTGCCACCAGCAGAGATGGGACTAGCGTCGATGAGCAGTTCTTC
CDR3aa: CATSRDGTSVDEQFF

d_gene: NA
abundance: NA
j_gene: TRBJ1-1
v_gene: TRBV7-9
CDR3nt: TGTGCCAGCAGCGAAAGTGGCGTCGTGAACACTGAAGCTTTCTTT
CDR3aa: CASSESGVVNTEAFF

d_gene: NA
abundance: NA
j_gene: TRBJ1-2
v_gene: TRBV7-2
CDR3nt: TGTGCCAGCAGCTTAGTAACGACGGCCCTTAACTATGGCTACACCTTC
CDR3aa: CASSLVTTALNYGYTF

d_gene: NA
abundance: NA
j_gene: TRBJ1-5
v_gene: TRBV6-4
CDR3nt: TGTGCCAGCATTCTACCGGGACCGCACAATCAGCCCCAGCATTTT
CDR3aa: CASILPGPHNQPQHF

d_gene: TRBD2
abundance: NA
j_gene: TRBJ2-7
v_gene: TRBV5-1
CDR3nt: TGCGCCAGCAGTCATAGCGGGCAAAGCTCCTACGAGCAGTACTTC
CDR3aa: CASSHSGQSSYEQYF

d_gene: TRBD1
abundance: NA
j_gene: TRBJ1-5
v_gene: TRBV30
CDR3nt: TGTGCCTGGAGTCCAGGGGGCGATCAGCCCCAGCATTTT
CDR3aa: CAWSPGGDQPQHF

d_gene: TRBD2
abundance: NA
j_gene: TRBJ2-5
v_gene: TRBV9
CDR3nt: TGTGCCAGCAGCGCGGGCGGGGGTGGCCAGGAGACCCAGTACTTC
CDR3aa: CASSAGGGGQETQYF

d_gene: NA
abundance: NA
j_gene: TRBJ2-1
v_gene: TRBV11-3
CDR3nt: TGTGCCAGCAGCTTCTATGGGGATGAGCAGTTCTTC
CDR3aa: CASSFYGDEQFF